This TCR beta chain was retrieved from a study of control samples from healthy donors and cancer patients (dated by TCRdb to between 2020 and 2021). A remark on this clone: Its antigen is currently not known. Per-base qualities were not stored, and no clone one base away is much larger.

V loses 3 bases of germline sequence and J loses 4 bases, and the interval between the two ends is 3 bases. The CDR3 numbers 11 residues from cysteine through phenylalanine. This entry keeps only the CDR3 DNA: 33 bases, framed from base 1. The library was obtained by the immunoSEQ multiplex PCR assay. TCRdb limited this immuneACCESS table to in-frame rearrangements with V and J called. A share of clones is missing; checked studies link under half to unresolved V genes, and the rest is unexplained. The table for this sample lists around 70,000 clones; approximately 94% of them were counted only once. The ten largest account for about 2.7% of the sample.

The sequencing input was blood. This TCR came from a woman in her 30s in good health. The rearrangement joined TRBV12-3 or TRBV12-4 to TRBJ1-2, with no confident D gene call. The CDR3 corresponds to CASSFGYGYTF. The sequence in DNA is TGTGCCAGCAGTTTTGGCTATGGCTACACCTTC.